Listed below are T cell receptor beta chains from one sample, sequenced in a study of shared clonotypes between healthy human individuals. TCRdb keeps only in-frame clones here, not all; method: immunoSEQ multiplex PCR. The data contain about 2.1 million clones, around 95% of them singletons. The sequenced sample was naive CD8+ T cells from PBMCs. The origin of the receptors is a man younger than 35 in good health. Some clones in this sample may be carry-over from other donors' samples. Each CDR3 is given with its conserved first and last residue. D genes are given only for firm matches. Some rows have no size entry. The others give once, few or many, or a class for an expanded clone.

V: TRBV19; J: TRBJ2-3; D: TRBD2; size: once; length: 17; DNA: TGTGCCAGTAGTAAGGGGAGGGTGCTAGCGGGCACAGATACGCAGTATTTT; CDR3: CASSKGRVLAGTDTQYF
V: TRBV27; J: TRBJ1-5; D: NA; size: NA; length: 14; DNA: TGTGCCAGCTCCCCGGCGGGGGGAGTTCAGCCCCAGCATTTT; CDR3: CASSPAGGVQPQHF
V: TRBV27; J: TRBJ2-3; D: NA; size: NA; length: 16; DNA: TGTGCCAGCAGTGCCGGCCCGGGAAAGGGTACAGATACGCAGTATTTT; CDR3: CASSAGPGKGTDTQYF
V: TRBV5-4; J: TRBJ2-3; D: NA; size: NA; length: 18; DNA: TGTGCCAGCAGCTTGGTGTCCGAGGGGGATAAAAGCACAGATACGCAGTATTTT; CDR3: CASSLVSEGDKSTDTQYF
V: TRBV5-1; J: TRBJ1-2; D: TRBD1; size: NA; length: 14; DNA: TGCGCCAGCAGCTTCGACAGGGGGCAAGATGGCTACACCTTC; CDR3: CASSFDRGQDGYTF
V: TRBV7-8; J: TRBJ2-3; D: TRBD2; size: NA; length: 16; DNA: TGTGCCAGCAGCTCTGGGACTAGCGGGGGCACAGATACGCAGTATTTT; CDR3: CASSSGTSGGTDTQYF
V: TRBV30; J: TRBJ1-2; D: NA; size: NA; length: 13; DNA: TGTGCCTGGGCAGGGTTCGATGACTATGGCTACACCTTC; CDR3: CAWAGFDDYGYTF
V: TRBV28; J: TRBJ2-3; D: TRBD2; size: NA; length: 14; DNA: TGTGCCAGCAGTTTAGCGGGAGGCCCAGATACGCAGTATTTT; CDR3: CASSLAGGPDTQYF
V: TRBV7-3; J: TRBJ1-1; D: NA; size: NA; length: 13; DNA: TGTGCCAGCAGCCCCCTCCTGGGCACTGAAGCTTTCTTT; CDR3: CASSPLLGTEAFF
V: TRBV6-1; J: TRBJ2-3; D: TRBD2; size: NA; length: 16; DNA: TGTGCCAGCAGTCAAGGGACTAGCGATAGCACAGATACGCAGTATTTT; CDR3: CASSQGTSDSTDTQYF
V: TRBV27; J: TRBJ2-2; D: TRBD1; size: once; length: 16; DNA: TGTGCCAGCACCATGGGACAGGGGGCGCAAGGCGGGGAGCTGTTTTTT; CDR3: CASTMGQGAQGGELFF
V: TRBV5-6; J: TRBJ1-1; D: NA; size: NA; length: 15; DNA: TGTGCCAGCAGCCCCTGGACAGCGACCGGGGCTGAAGCTTTCTTT; CDR3: CASSPWTATGAEAFF
V: TRBV27; J: TRBJ1-5; D: NA; size: NA; length: 16; DNA: TGTGCCAGCAGTTTGGGGGTTGGGGACACGTATCAGCCCCAGCATTTT; CDR3: CASSLGVGDTYQPQHF
V: TRBV5-6; J: TRBJ2-7; D: TRBD1; size: NA; length: 16; DNA: TGTGCCAGCAGCCCTTGGGACAGGGGGTTCCCCTACGAGCAGTACTTC; CDR3: CASSPWDRGFPYEQYF
V: TRBV7-3; J: TRBJ2-5; D: NA; size: once; length: 13; DNA: TGTGCCAGCTCTCAGCGCGGGCAAGAGACCCAGTACTTC; CDR3: CASSQRGQETQYF
V: TRBV5-5; J: TRBJ1-2; D: NA; size: NA; length: 14; DNA: TGTGCCAGCAGCTCGGTAGAACCGAACTATGGCTACACCTTC; CDR3: CASSSVEPNYGYTF
V: TRBV4-2; J: TRBJ2-4; D: NA; size: NA; length: 12; DNA: TGTGCCAGCAGCCTGAACAAAAACATTCAGTACTTC; CDR3: CASSLNKNIQYF
V: TRBV28; J: TRBJ1-1; D: NA; size: NA; length: 14; DNA: TGTGCCAGCAGTTACATTCAGGTTAACACTGAAGCTTTCTTT; CDR3: CASSYIQVNTEAFF
V: TRBV7-9; J: TRBJ1-2; D: NA; size: few; length: 11; DNA: TGTGCCAGCAGCCAAGGGTCAGGCGGCACCTTC; CDR3: CASSQGSGGTF
V: TRBV27; J: TRBJ2-1; D: NA; size: once; length: 15; DNA: TGTGCCAGCAGCCCACCCTACGACCAGTACAATGAGCAGTTCTTC; CDR3: CASSPPYDQYNEQFF
V: TRBV25-1; J: TRBJ2-5; D: NA; size: NA; length: 15; DNA: TGTGCCAGCAGTGATTACCACAGGGCACAAGAGACCCAGTACTTC; CDR3: CASSDYHRAQETQYF
V: TRBV27; J: TRBJ2-3; D: TRBD1; size: NA; length: 16; DNA: TGTGCCAGCAGTTCGCTCAGGGGGCCCTACACAGATACGCAGTATTTT; CDR3: CASSSLRGPYTDTQYF
V: TRBV27; J: TRBJ2-2; D: TRBD1; size: NA; length: 15; DNA: TGTGCCAGCAGTTCCACAGGGGGGAACACCGGGGAGCTGTTTTTT; CDR3: CASSSTGGNTGELFF
V: TRBV11-3; J: TRBJ2-1; D: TRBD2; size: NA; length: 16; DNA: TGTGCCAGCAGCTTCGGACTAGCGAGCGCCTACAATGAGCAGTTCTTC; CDR3: CASSFGLASAYNEQFF
V: TRBV28; J: TRBJ2-7; D: TRBD1; size: NA; length: 14; DNA: TGTGCCAGCAGTCCCTGGACAGGGTGGCGCGAGCAGTACTTC; CDR3: CASSPWTGWREQYF
V: TRBV10-3; J: TRBJ2-1; D: TRBD2; size: NA; length: 14; DNA: TGTGCCATCCATAGCGGGAGCTCCTACAATGAGCAGTTCTTC; CDR3: CAIHSGSSYNEQFF
V: TRBV7-9; J: TRBJ2-2; D: NA; size: NA; length: 14; DNA: TGTGCCAGCAGCACCTCACCCAGCACCGGGGAGCTGTTTTTT; CDR3: CASSTSPSTGELFF
V: TRBV5-6; J: TRBJ2-1; D: NA; size: NA; length: 12; DNA: TGTGCCAGCAGCTTCTCGTCCGAAGGTTGGTTCTTC; CDR3: CASSFSSEGWFF
V: TRBV7-9; J: TRBJ2-1; D: NA; size: few; length: 12; DNA: TGTGCCAGCAGCCCTCGCAACAATGAGCAGTTCTTC; CDR3: CASSPRNNEQFF
V: TRBV27; J: TRBJ2-2; D: NA; size: NA; length: 12; DNA: TGTGCCAGCAGTTTATCAGGCGGGGAGCTGTTTTTT; CDR3: CASSLSGGELFF
V: TRBV14; J: TRBJ2-3; D: NA; size: NA; length: 15; DNA: TGTGCCAGCAGCTCCGGGACAACTAGCACAGATACGCAGTATTTT; CDR3: CASSSGTTSTDTQYF
V: TRBV2; J: TRBJ2-7; D: NA; size: NA; length: 13; DNA: TGTGCCAGCACCCCGGACGGAACCTACGAGCAGTACTTC; CDR3: CASTPDGTYEQYF
V: TRBV15; J: TRBJ2-1; D: NA; size: NA; length: 13; DNA: TGTGCCACCAGCAGGTTAGGGTTCGGTGAGCAGTTCTTC; CDR3: CATSRLGFGEQFF
V: TRBV28; J: TRBJ1-1; D: NA; size: NA; length: 14; DNA: TGTGCCAGCAGTTTCTGGGGATTTGGCACTGAAGCTTTCTTT; CDR3: CASSFWGFGTEAFF
V: TRBV27; J: TRBJ2-7; D: NA; size: NA; length: 17; DNA: TGTGCCAGCACCTTTTCGGTCGGAGAGGGGGTCTTCTACGAGCAGTACTTC; CDR3: CASTFSVGEGVFYEQYF
V: TRBV10-3; J: TRBJ2-1; D: TRBD2; size: NA; length: 16; DNA: TGTGCCATCAGTGTCCCAGGACTAGCTTCCTACAATGAGCAGTTCTTC; CDR3: CAISVPGLASYNEQFF
V: TRBV27; J: TRBJ1-3; D: NA; size: NA; length: 18; DNA: TGTGCCAGCACGTGGGGATTCCGGGACCGATGGTCTGGAAACACCATATATTTT; CDR3: CASTWGFRDRWSGNTIYF
V: TRBV13; J: TRBJ1-2; D: NA; size: NA; length: 14; DNA: TGTGCCAGCAGCCCGTCCGGGACATACTATGGCTACACCTTC; CDR3: CASSPSGTYYGYTF
V: TRBV4-1; J: TRBJ1-1; D: NA; size: NA; length: 15; DNA: TGCGCCAGCAGCCCCCGGGGATCCCGAATCACTGAAGCTTTCTTT; CDR3: CASSPRGSRITEAFF
V: TRBV5-1; J: TRBJ2-7; D: NA; size: NA; length: 14; DNA: TGCGCCAGCAGCTTGACTGACCTCTCCTACGAGCAGTACTTC; CDR3: CASSLTDLSYEQYF
V: TRBV27; J: TRBJ2-7; D: NA; size: once; length: 13; DNA: TGTGCCAGCGCGCCGGGGCCCTCCTACGAGCAGTACTTC; CDR3: CASAPGPSYEQYF
V: TRBV28; J: TRBJ2-4; D: NA; size: NA; length: 14; DNA: TGTGCCAGCAGTTACAAACTCGACGGGGACATTCAGTACTTC; CDR3: CASSYKLDGDIQYF
V: TRBV28; J: TRBJ2-7; D: TRBD1; size: NA; length: 17; DNA: TGTGCCAGCAGGTTTACCCCACCGACAGGGGACCCCTACGAGCAGTACTTC; CDR3: CASRFTPPTGDPYEQYF
V: TRBV9; J: TRBJ2-5; D: NA; size: NA; length: 15; DNA: TGTGCCAGCAGCGCCTACCAGGGTTCCCAAGAGACCCAGTACTTC; CDR3: CASSAYQGSQETQYF
V: TRBV5-6; J: TRBJ2-2; D: NA; size: NA; length: 16; DNA: TGTGCCAGCAGCGGCGACCGGGACACCAACACCGGGGAGCTGTTTTTT; CDR3: CASSGDRDTNTGELFF
V: TRBV9; J: TRBJ2-7; D: TRBD1; size: NA; length: 17; DNA: TGTGCCAGCAGCGCCGAGGTTCGACCGGGACAGGGCTACGAGCAGTACTTC; CDR3: CASSAEVRPGQGYEQYF
V: TRBV4-3; J: TRBJ2-2; D: NA; size: NA; length: 18; DNA: TGCGCCAGCAGCCCCGCGGGGGCCGCAGCCACGAACACCGGGGAGCTGTTTTTT; CDR3: CASSPAGAAATNTGELFF
V: TRBV7-9; J: TRBJ1-5; D: NA; size: NA; length: 14; DNA: TGTGCCAGCAGCGCGACAGAGAGCAATCAGCCCCAGCATTTT; CDR3: CASSATESNQPQHF
V: TRBV30; J: TRBJ1-1; D: NA; size: NA; length: 13; DNA: TGTGCCTGGAGTGTAACAGAGAACACTGAAGCTTTCTTT; CDR3: CAWSVTENTEAFF
V: TRBV9; J: TRBJ2-5; D: NA; size: NA; length: 14; DNA: TGTGCCAGCAGCGGGAGGGAGTACCAAGAGACCCAGTACTTC; CDR3: CASSGREYQETQYF
V: TRBV13; J: TRBJ1-3; D: NA; size: NA; length: 14; DNA: TGTGCCAGCAGGGAGGGCGTCTCTGGAAACACCATATATTTT; CDR3: CASREGVSGNTIYF
V: TRBV7-9; J: TRBJ2-3; D: NA; size: once; length: 14; DNA: TGTGCCAGCAGCGAAGGCCGAGTCTGGGATACGCAGTATTTT; CDR3: CASSEGRVWDTQYF
V: TRBV4-3; J: TRBJ2-6; D: TRBD1; size: NA; length: 18; DNA: TGCGCCAGCAGCCAAACGACAGGGGTCAACTCTGGGGCCAACGTCCTGACTTTC; CDR3: CASSQTTGVNSGANVLTF
V: TRBV9; J: TRBJ2-1; D: TRBD2; size: once; length: 19; DNA: TGTGCCAGCAGCGTACAGGGTGGGACTAGCGGGAGTTCCTACAATGAGCAGTTCTTC; CDR3: CASSVQGGTSGSSYNEQFF